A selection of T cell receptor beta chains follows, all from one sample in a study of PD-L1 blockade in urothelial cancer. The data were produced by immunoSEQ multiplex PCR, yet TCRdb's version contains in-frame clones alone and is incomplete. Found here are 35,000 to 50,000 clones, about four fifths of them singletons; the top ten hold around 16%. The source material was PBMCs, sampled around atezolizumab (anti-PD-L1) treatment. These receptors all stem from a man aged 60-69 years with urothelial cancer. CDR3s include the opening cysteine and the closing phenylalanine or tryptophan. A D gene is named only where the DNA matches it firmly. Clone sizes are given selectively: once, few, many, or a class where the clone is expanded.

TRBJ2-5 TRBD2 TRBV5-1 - CASSLQGLAGGIGETQYF TGCGCCAGCAGCTTGCAGGGACTAGCGGGAGGGATTGGAGAGACCCAGTACTTC
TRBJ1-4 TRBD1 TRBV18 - CASSPGTGNEKLFF TGTGCCAGCTCACCAGGGACAGGGAATGAAAAACTGTTTTTT
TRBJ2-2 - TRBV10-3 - CAIRVGDLGAGELFF TGTGCCATCAGGGTAGGAGACCTAGGGGCCGGGGAGCTGTTTTTT
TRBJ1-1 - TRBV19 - CASSIRGRAEAFF TGTGCCAGTAGTATAAGGGGTAGGGCTGAAGCTTTCTTT
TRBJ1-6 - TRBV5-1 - CASSETATGSPLHF TGCGCCAGCAGCGAGACCGCTACAGGTTCACCCCTCCACTTT
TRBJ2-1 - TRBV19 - CASRDSSGMDNEQFF TGTGCCAGTAGGGACTCGTCAGGTATGGACAATGAGCAGTTCTTC
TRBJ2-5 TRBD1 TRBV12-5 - CASGTGQAEETQYF TGTGCTAGTGGGACGGGACAGGCTGAAGAGACCCAGTACTTC
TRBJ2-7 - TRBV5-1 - CASSTGHDYEQYF TGCGCCAGCAGCACGGGACACGACTACGAGCAGTACTTC
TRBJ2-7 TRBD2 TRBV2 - CASRGSLAGRHEQYF TGTGCCAGCAGGGGGAGCCTAGCGGGGAGGCACGAGCAGTACTTC
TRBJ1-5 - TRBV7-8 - CASSLVGGSGQPQHF TGTGCCAGCAGCTTAGTCGGGGGATCAGGCCAGCCCCAGCATTTT
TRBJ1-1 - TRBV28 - CASRIYQGRNTEAFF TGTGCCAGCAGGATATACCAGGGGAGGAACACTGAAGCTTTCTTT
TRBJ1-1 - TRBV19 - CASSTASEGTEAFF TGTGCCAGTAGTACGGCATCGGAGGGCACTGAAGCTTTCTTT
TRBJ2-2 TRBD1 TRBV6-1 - CASSEGTGQNTGELFF TGTGCCAGCAGTGAAGGGACAGGGCAAAACACCGGGGAGCTGTTTTTT
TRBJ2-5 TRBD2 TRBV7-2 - CASSLERGGQETQYF TGTGCCAGCAGCTTAGAGCGGGGGGGCCAAGAGACCCAGTACTTC
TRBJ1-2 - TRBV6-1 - CASSGREGRNYGYTF TGTGCCAGCAGTGGGCGGGAGGGGCGTAACTATGGCTACACCTTC
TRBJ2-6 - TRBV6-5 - CASSPGGSGANVLTF TGTGCCAGCAGCCCCGGCGGCTCTGGGGCCAACGTCCTGACTTTC
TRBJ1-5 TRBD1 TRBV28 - CASSSDRGWQPQHF TGTGCCAGCAGTAGCGACAGGGGGTGGCAGCCCCAGCATTTT
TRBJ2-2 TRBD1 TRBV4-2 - CASSEGQGETGELFF TGTGCCAGCAGCGAGGGACAGGGGGAAACCGGGGAGCTGTTTTTT
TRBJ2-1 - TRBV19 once CASSPLLDNEQFF TGTGCCAGTAGTCCACTCCTAGACAATGAGCAGTTCTTC
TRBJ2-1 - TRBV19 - CASRPNRQSHNEQFF TGTGCCAGCAGACCAAACCGACAGAGCCACAATGAGCAGTTCTTC
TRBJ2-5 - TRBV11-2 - CASSLAGETQYF TGTGCCAGCAGCTTAGCGGGAGAGACCCAGTACTTC
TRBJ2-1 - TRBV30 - CAWTDRWHEQFF TGTGCCTGGACCGATCGATGGCATGAGCAGTTCTTC
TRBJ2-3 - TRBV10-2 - CASSALRGTDTQYF TGCGCCAGCAGTGCTCTGCGGGGTACAGATACGCAGTATTTT
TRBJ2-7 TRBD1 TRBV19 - CASSIRAGGPTYEQYF TGTGCCAGTAGTATTAGGGCAGGGGGCCCTACCTACGAGCAGTACTTC
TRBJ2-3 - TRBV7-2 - CASSLLGGTDTQYF TGTGCCAGCAGCTTATTAGGGGGCACAGATACGCAGTATTTT
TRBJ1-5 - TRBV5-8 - CASSRGWRGPSNQPQHF TGTGCCAGCAGTAGGGGATGGAGGGGTCCGAGCAATCAGCCCCAGCATTTT
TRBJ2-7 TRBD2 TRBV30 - CAWSKTSGVYEQYF TGTGCCTGGAGCAAGACTAGCGGGGTTTACGAGCAGTACTTC
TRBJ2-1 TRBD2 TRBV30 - CAWRGGGGTIQGVDEQFF TGTGCCTGGAGAGGCGGCGGGGGGACCATACAAGGTGTGGATGAGCAGTTCTTC
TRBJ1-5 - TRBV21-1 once CASSKNGGQGDNQPQHF TGTGCCAGCAGCAAAAACGGGGGACAGGGAGACAATCAGCCCCAGCATTTT
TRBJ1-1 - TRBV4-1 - CASSQDQGRYTEAFF TGCGCCAGCAGCCAAGATCAGGGAAGGTACACTGAAGCTTTCTTT
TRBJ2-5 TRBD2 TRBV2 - CASSEGLSGGGETQYF TGTGCCAGCAGTGAGGGGCTTAGCGGGGGCGGGGAGACCCAGTACTTC
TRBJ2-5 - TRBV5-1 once CASSFGQKIPGPQETQYF TGCGCCAGCAGCTTTGGACAGAAAATCCCTGGGCCCCAAGAGACCCAGTACTTC
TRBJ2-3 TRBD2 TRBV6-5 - CASTPLAGFTDTQYF TGTGCCAGCACCCCCCTAGCGGGGTTCACAGATACGCAGTATTTT
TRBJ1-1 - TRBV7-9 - CASSLVSAGDTEAFF TGTGCCAGCAGCTTAGTGAGCGCAGGGGACACTGAAGCTTTCTTT
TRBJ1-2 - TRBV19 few CASSIWTREVYGYTF TGTGCCAGTAGTATATGGACCAGGGAAGTCTATGGCTACACCTTC
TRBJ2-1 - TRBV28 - CASSPRQVTYNEQFF TGTGCCAGCAGCCCAAGACAGGTAACCTACAATGAGCAGTTCTTC
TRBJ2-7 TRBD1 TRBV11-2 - CASRGQGRVRTYEQYF TGTGCCAGCAGGGGACAGGGTAGGGTCAGAACCTACGAGCAGTACTTC
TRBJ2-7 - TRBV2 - CASRPGTSSYEQYF TGTGCCAGCCGACCCGGGACATCATCCTACGAGCAGTACTTC
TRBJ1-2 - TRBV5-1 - CASSLKGYGYTF TGCGCCAGCAGCTTGAAGGGGTATGGCTACACCTTC
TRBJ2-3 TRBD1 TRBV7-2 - CASSLSGTGKGTQYF TGTGCCAGCAGCTTATCCGGGACAGGGAAGGGTACGCAGTATTTT
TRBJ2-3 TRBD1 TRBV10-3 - CAISADRVIGTDTQYF TGTGCCATCAGTGCAGACAGGGTAATTGGCACAGATACGCAGTATTTT
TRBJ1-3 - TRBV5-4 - CASSLQDSGNTIYF TGTGCCAGCAGCTTACAGGACTCTGGAAACACCATATATTTT
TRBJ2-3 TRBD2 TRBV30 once CAWSVGQLSWGGAQYF TGTGCCTGGAGTGTAGGTCAGCTTTCTTGGGGGGGAGCGCAGTATTTT
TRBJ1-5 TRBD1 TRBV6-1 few CASSASRVRGQRSQPQHF TGTGCCAGCAGTGCATCGAGAGTGCGGGGACAGAGATCCCAGCCCCAGCATTTT
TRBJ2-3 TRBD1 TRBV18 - CASSPNPTGQGSTDTQYF TGTGCCAGCTCACCGAACCCGACAGGACAGGGATCCACAGATACGCAGTATTTT
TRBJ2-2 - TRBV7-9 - CASSGRTGRVPGELFF TGTGCCAGCAGCGGGAGGACAGGACGTGTCCCCGGGGAGCTGTTTTTT
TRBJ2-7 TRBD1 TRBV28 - CASIDSKDRVHEQYF TGTGCCAGCATTGACTCTAAAGACAGGGTCCACGAGCAGTACTTC
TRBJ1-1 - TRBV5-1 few CASSSLAEGAEAFF TGCGCCAGCAGCTCGTTGGCGGAAGGCGCTGAAGCTTTCTTT
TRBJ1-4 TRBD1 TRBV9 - CASSGPTGAGEKLFF TGTGCCAGCAGCGGACCGACAGGGGCAGGGGAAAAACTGTTTTTT
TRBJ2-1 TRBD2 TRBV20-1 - CSASRGVQFF TGCAGTGCTAGCCGGGGGGTGCAGTTCTTC
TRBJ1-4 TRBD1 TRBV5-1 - CASSVKAGGGEKLFF TGCGCCAGCAGCGTGAAGGCAGGGGGTGGTGAAAAACTGTTTTTT